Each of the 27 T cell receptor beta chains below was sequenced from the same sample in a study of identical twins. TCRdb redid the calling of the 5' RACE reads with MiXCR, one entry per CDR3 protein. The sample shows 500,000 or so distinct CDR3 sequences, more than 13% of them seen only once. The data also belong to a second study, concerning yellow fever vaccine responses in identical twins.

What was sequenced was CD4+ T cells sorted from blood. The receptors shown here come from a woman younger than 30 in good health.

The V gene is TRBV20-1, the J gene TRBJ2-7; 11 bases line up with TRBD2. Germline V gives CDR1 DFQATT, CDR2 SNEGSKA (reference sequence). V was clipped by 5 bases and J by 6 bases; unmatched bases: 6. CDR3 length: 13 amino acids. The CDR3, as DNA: TGCAGTGCTGTACTAGCGGGAGTGGGCGAGCAGTACTTC. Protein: CSAVLAGVGEQYF.

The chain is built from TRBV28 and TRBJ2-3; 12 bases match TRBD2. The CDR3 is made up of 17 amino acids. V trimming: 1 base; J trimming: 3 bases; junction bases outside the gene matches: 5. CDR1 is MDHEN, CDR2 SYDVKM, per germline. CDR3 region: CASSLSATSGGTDTQYF. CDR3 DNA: TGTGCCAGCAGTTTATCGGCGACTAGCGGGGGTACAGATACGCAGTATTTT.

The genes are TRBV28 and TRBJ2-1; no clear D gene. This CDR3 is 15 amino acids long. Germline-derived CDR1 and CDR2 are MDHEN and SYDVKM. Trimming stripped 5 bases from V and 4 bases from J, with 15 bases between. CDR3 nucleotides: TGTGCCAGCAGTGCCGCAAGCCCTGGGTACAATGAGCAGTTCTTC. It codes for CASSAASPGYNEQFF.

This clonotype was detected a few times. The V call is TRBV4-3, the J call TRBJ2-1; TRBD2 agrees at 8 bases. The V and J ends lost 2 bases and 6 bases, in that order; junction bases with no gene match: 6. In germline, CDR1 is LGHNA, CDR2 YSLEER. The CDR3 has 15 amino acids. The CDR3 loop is CASSQRTSQLNEQFF. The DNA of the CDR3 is TGCGCCAGCAGCCAACGGACTAGCCAACTCAATGAGCAGTTCTTC.

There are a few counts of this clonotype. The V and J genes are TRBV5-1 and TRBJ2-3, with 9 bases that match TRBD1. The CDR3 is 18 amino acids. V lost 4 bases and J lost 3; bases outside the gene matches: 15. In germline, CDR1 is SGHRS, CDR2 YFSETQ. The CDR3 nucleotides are TGCGCCAGCAGCCCGGGACAGGGTTCTTTCGGCGGAACAGATACGCAGTATTTT. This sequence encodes CASSPGQGSFGGTDTQYF.

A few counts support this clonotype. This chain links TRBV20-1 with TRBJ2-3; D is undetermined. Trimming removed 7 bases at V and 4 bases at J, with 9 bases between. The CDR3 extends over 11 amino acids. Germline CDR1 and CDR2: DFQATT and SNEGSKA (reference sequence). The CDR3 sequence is CSERIADTQYF. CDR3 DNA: TGCAGTGAGAGGATCGCAGATACGCAGTATTTT.

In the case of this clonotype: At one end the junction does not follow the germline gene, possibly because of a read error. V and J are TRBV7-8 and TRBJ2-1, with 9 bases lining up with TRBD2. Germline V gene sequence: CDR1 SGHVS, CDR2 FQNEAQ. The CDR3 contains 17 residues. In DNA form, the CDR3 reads TGTGCCTGCAGCTTTCGGTCTAGCGGGGTACGGGCCAATGAGCAGTTCTTC. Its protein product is CACSFRSSGVRANEQFF.

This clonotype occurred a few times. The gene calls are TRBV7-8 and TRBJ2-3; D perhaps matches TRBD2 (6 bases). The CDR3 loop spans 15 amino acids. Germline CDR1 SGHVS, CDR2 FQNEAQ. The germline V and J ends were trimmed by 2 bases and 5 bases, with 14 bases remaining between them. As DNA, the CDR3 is TGTGCCAGCAGCTTAATCTACGGGAGCGAAGATACGCAGTATTTT. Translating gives CASSLIYGSEDTQYF. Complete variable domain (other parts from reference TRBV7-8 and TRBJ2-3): GAGVSQSPRYKVAKRGQDVALRCDPISGHVSLFWYQQALGQGPEFLTYFQNEAQLDKSGLPSDRFFAERPEGSVSTLKIQRTQQEDSAVYLCASSLIYGSEDTQYFGPGTRLTVL.

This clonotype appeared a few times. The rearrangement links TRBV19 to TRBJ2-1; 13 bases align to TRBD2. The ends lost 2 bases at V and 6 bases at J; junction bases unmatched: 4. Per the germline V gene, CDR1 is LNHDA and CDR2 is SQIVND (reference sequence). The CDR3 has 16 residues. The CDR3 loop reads CASSISTSGGGNEQFF. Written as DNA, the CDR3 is TGTGCCAGTAGTATATCTACTAGCGGGGGGGGCAATGAGCAGTTCTTC.

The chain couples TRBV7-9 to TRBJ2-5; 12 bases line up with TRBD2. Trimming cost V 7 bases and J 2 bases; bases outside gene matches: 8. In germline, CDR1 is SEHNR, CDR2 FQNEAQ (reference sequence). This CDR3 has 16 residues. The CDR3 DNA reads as TGTGCCAGCACCACGAAACTAGCGGGGGGACAAGAGACCCAGTACTTC. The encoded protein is CASTTKLAGGQETQYF. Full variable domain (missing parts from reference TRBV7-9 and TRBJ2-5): DTGVSQNPRHKITKRGQNVTFRCDPISEHNRLYWYRQTLGQGPEFLTYFQNEAQLEKSRLLSDRFSAERPKGSFSTLEIQRTEQGDSAMYLCASTTKLAGGQETQYFGPGTRLLVL.

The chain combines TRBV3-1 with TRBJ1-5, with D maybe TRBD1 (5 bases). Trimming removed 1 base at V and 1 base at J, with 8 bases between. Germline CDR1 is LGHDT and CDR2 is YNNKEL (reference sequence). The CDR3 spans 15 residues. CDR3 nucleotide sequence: TGTGCCAGCAGCCAAGCAGGGATCAGCAATCAGCCCCAGCATTTT. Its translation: CASSQAGISNQPQHF.

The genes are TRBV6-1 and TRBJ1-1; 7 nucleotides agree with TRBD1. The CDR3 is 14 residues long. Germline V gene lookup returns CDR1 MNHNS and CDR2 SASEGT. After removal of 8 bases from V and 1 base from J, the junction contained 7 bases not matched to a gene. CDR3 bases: TGTGCCAGCCAAGACAGGGCACGGAACACTGAAGCTTTCTTT. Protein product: CASQDRARNTEAFF.

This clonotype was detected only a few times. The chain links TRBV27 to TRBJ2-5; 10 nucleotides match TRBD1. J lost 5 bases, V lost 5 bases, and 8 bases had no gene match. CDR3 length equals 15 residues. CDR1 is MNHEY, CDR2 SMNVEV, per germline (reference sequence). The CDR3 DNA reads TGTGCCAGCAGTACCGGACAGGGGGTGAGGGAGACCCAGTACTTC. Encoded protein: CASSTGQGVRETQYF.

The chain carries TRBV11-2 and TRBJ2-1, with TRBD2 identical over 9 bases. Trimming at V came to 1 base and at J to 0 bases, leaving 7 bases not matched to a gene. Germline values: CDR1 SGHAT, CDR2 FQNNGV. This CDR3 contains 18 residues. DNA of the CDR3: TGTGCCAGCAGCTTAGTTGTTAGCGGGAGTTTCTCCTACAATGAGCAGTTCTTC. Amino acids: CASSLVVSGSFSYNEQFF.

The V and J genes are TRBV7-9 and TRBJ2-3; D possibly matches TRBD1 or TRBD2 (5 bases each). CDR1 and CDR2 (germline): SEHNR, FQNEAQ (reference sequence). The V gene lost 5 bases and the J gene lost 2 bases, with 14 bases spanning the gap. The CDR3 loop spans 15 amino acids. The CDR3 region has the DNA TGTGCCAGCAGCACTGGGACGGCTATCACAGATACGCAGTATTTT. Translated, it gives CASSTGTAITDTQYF.

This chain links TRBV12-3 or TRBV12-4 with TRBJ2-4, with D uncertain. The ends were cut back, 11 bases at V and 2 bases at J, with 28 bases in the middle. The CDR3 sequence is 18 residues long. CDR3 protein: CAFSLGQATYPTKNIQYF. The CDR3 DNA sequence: TGTGCCTTCAGTTTAGGGCAGGCCACCTACCCTACCAAAAACATTCAGTACTTC.

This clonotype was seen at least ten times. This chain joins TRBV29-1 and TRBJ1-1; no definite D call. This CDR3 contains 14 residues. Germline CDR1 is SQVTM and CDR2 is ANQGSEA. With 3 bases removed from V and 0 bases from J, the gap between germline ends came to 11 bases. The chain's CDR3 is CSVERTLLNTEAFF. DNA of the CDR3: TGCAGCGTTGAGAGAACTCTGTTGAACACTGAAGCTTTCTTT.

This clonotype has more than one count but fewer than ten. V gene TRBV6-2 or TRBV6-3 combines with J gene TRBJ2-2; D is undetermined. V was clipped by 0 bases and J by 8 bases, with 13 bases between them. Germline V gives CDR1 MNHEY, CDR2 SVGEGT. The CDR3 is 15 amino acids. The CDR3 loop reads CASSYSHGMSGELFF. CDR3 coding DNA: TGTGCCAGCAGTTACTCTCATGGGATGTCTGGGGAGCTGTTTTTT.

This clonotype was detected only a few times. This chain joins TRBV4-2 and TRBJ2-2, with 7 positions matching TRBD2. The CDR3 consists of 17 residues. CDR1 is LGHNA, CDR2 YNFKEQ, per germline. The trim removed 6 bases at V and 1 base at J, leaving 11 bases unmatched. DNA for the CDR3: TGTGCCAGCAGTCGCATCTTAGAGCGGGGGAACACCGGGGAGCTGTTTTTT. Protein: CASSRILERGNTGELFF.

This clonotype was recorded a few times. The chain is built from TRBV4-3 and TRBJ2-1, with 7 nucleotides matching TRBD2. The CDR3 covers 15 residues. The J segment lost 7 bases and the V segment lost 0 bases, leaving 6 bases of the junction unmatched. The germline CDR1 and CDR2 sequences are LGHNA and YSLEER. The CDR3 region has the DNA TGCGCCAGCAGCCAAGATAAGGGACTACAAAATGAGCAGTTCTTC. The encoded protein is CASSQDKGLQNEQFF.

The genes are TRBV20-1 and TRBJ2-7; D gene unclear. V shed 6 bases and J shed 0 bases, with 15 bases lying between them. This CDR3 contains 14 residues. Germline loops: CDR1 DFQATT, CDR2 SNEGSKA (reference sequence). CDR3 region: CSASPPGVSYEQYF. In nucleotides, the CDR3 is TGCAGTGCCTCTCCTCCCGGCGTCTCCTACGAGCAGTACTTC.

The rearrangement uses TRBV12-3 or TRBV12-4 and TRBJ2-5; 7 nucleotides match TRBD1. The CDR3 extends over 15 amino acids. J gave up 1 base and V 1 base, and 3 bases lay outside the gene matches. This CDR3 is CASSLGDSIQETQYF. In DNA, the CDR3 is TGTGCCAGCAGTTTAGGGGACAGTATCCAAGAGACCCAGTACTTC.

For the CDR3, the DNA is TGTGCCTGCTCATTCAGTAAGTGGACAGGGAGTTTCAGCACTGAAGCTTTCTTT. Amino acid sequence: CACSFSKWTGSFSTEAFF. The rearrangement links TRBV30 to TRBJ1-1; the match to TRBD1 covers 8 bases. The germline V gene encodes CDR1 GTSNPN and CDR2 SVGIG (reference sequence). This CDR3 has 18 residues. J was trimmed by 4 bases and V by 6 bases; bases with no gene match: 22.

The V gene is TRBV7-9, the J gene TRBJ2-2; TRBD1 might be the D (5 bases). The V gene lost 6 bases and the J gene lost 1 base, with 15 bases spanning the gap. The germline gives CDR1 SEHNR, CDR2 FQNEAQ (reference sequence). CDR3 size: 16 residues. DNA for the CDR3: TGTGCCAGCAGTGAAGCAGGGCAGGGGAACACCGGGGAGCTGTTTTTT. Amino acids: CASSEAGQGNTGELFF.

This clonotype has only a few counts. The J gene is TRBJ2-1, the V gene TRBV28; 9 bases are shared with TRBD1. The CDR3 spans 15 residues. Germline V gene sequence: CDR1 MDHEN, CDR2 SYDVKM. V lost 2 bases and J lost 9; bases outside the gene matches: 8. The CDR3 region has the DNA TGTGCCAGCAGTTTACCCGGGACAGGGATCGGTGAGCAGTTCTTC. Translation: CASSLPGTGIGEQFF.

The CDR3 loop reads CASSPTGPRRETQYF. CDR3 coding DNA: TGCGCCAGCAGCCCGACGGGACCCCGACGGGAGACCCAGTACTTC. This chain links TRBV5-1 with TRBJ2-5, with D perhaps being TRBD1 or TRBD2 (5 bases each). Germline-derived CDR1 and CDR2 are SGHRS and YFSETQ. With 4 bases removed from V and 5 bases from J, the gap between germline ends came to 18 bases. The CDR3 loop spans 15 amino acids.

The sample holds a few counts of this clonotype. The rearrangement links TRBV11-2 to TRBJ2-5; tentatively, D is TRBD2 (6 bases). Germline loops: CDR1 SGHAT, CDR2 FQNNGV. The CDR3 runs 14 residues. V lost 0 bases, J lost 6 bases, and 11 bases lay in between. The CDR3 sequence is CASSLDREVQTQYF. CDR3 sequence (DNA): TGTGCCAGCAGCTTAGACAGGGAGGTACAGACCCAGTACTTC.